This TCR beta chain appears in the sequencing data of a study of T cells in Graves' hyperthyroidism and ophthalmopathy. CDR3 length: 12 amino acids. V shed 4 bases and J shed 2 bases, with 5 bases lying between them. Germline CDR1 and CDR2: MNHNS and SASEGT. What was amplified from RNA transcripts were TCR beta CDR3 regions. With the HTBI primer set, the TCR CDR3 went through a first round of RT-PCR. From the multiplex PCR reads, TCRdb called clonotypes with MiXCR, one entry per CDR3 protein. The sample records 600,000 or so distinct CDR3 sequences, around 15% being singletons. This clonotype occurred many times. What it binds is unknown. Study-level results: A model built on 13 V-J features separated ophthalmopathy from stable hyperthyroidism. Before onset, ophthalmopathy was predicted by the model a median around 6 months earlier. Among thyroid clonotypes expanded above 0.001, most also appeared in blood.

The receptor comes from a woman aged 25 to 39 with Graves' hyperthyroidism. The sample consisted of blood. This chain uses TRBV6-1 with TRBJ2-5; D is uncertain. The CDR3, as DNA: TGTGCCAGCAGTGTCCTACAAGAGACCCAGTACTTC. Protein sequence: CASSVLQETQYF.